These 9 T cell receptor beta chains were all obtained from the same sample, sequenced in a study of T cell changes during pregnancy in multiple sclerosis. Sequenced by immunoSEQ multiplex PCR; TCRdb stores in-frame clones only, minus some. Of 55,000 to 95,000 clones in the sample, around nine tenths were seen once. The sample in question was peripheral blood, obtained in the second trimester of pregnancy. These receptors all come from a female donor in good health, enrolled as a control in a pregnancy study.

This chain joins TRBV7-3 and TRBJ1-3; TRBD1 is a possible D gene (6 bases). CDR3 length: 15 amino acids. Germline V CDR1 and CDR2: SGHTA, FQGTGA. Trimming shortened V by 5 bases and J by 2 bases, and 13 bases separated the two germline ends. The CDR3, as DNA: TGTGCCAGCAGCGTCAGCCCAGGGGCTGGAAACACCATATATTTT. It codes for CASSVSPGAGNTIYF.

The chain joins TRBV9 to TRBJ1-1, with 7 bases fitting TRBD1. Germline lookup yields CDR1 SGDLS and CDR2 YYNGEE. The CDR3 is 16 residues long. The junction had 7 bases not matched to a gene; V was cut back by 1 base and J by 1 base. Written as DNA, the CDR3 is TGTGCCAGCAGCGTATTGGAGGGGGCACGGAACACTGAAGCTTTCTTT. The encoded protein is CASSVLEGARNTEAFF.

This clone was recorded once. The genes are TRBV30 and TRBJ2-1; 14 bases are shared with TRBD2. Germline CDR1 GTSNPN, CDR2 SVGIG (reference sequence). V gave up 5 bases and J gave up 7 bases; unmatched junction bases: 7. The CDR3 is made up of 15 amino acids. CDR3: CAWSKGTSGGNEQFF. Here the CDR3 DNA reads TGTGCCTGGTCAAAGGGGACTAGCGGGGGAAATGAGCAGTTCTTC.

The CDR3 loop reads CASSLLSLVMNTEAFF. For the CDR3, the DNA is TGTGCCAGCAGCTTATTGTCTTTAGTCATGAACACTGAAGCTTTCTTT. The chain uses TRBV7-3 and TRBJ1-1, with no clear D. The germline V gene encodes CDR1 SGHTA and CDR2 FQGTGA. This CDR3 is 16 amino acids long. Trimming pared 2 bases from V and 0 bases from J, leaving 13 bases between. The variable domain in full, completed from reference TRBV7-3 and TRBJ1-1, reads GAGVSQTPSNKVTEKGKYVELRCDPISGHTALYWYRQSLGQGPEFLIYFQGTGAADDSGLPNDRFFAVRPEGSVSTLKIQRTERGDSAVYLCASSLLSLVMNTEAFFGQGTRLTVV.

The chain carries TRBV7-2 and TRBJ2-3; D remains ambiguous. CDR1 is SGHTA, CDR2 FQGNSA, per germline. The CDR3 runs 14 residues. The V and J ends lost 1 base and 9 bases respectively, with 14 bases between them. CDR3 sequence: CASSLDFISSTQYF. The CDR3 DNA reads TGTGCCAGCAGCTTAGACTTTATTAGTTCGACGCAGTATTTT.

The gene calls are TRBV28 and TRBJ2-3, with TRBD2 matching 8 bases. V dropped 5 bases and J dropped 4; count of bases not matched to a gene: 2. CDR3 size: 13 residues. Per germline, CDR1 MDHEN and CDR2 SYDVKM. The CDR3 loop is CASSTSGPDTQYF. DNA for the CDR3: TGTGCCAGCAGTACTAGCGGACCAGATACGCAGTATTTT.

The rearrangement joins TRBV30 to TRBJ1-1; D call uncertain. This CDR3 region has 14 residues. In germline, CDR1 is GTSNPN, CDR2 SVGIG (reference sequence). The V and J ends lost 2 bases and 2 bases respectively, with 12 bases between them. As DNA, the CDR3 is TGTGCCTGGAGTTTGCGGGGTTCTAACACTGAAGCTTTCTTT. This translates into CAWSLRGSNTEAFF. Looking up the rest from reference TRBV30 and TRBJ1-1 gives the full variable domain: SQTIHQWPATLVQPVGSPLSLECTVEGTSNPNLYWYRQAAGRGLQLLFYSVGIGQISSEVPQNLSASRPQDRQFILSSKKLLLSDSGFYLCAWSLRGSNTEAFFGQGTRLTVV.

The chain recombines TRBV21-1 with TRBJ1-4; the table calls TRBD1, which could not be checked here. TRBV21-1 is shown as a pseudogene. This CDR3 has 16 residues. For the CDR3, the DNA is TGTGCCAGCAGCAAAGCCCCGACAGGGGAGACTGAAAAACTGTTTTTT. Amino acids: CASSKAPTGETEKLFF.

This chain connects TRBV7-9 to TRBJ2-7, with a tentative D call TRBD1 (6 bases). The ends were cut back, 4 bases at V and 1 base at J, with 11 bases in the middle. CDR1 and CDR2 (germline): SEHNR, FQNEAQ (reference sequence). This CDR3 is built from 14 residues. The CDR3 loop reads CASSSDSLSYEQYF. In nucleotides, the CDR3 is TGTGCCAGCAGCTCGGACAGCCTGTCCTACGAGCAGTACTTC.